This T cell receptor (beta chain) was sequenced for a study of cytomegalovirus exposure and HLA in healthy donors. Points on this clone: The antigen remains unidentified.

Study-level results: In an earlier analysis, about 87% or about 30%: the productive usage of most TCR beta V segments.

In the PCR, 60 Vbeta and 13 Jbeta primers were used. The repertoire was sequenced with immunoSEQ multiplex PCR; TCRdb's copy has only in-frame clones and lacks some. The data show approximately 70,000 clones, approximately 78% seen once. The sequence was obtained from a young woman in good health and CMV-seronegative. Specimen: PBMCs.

The CDR3: CAWSGGGANEKLFF. CDR3 sequence (DNA): TGTGCCTGGAGTGGGGGGGGCGCGAATGAAAAACTGTTTTTT. V and J are TRBV30 and TRBJ1-4; D possibly corresponds to TRBD1 (6 bases). The CDR3 has 14 amino acids. Per germline, CDR1 GTSNPN and CDR2 SVGIG (reference sequence). V dropped 1 base and J dropped 5 bases, with 11 bases sitting between them. The variable domain in full, completed from reference TRBV30 and TRBJ1-4, reads SQTIHQWPATLVQPVGSPLSLECTVEGTSNPNLYWYRQAAGRGLQLLFYSVGIGQISSEVPQNLSASRPQDRQFILSSKKLLLSDSGFYLCAWSGGGANEKLFFGSGTQLSVL.